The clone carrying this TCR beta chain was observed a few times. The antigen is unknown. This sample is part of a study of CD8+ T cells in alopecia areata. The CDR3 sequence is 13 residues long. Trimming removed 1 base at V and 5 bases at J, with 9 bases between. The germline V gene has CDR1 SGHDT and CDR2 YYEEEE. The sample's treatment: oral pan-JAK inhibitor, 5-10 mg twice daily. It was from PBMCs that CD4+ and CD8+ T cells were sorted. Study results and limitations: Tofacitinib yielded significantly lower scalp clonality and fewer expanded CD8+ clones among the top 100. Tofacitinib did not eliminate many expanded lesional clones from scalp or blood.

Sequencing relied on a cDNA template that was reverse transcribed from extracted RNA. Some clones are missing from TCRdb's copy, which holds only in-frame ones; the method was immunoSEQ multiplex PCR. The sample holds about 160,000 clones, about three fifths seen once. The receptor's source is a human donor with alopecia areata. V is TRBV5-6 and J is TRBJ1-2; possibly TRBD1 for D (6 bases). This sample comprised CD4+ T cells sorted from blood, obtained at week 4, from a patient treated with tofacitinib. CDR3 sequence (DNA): TGTGCCAGCAGCTTGAGGACAGCATATGGCTACACCTTC. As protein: CASSLRTAYGYTF.